Following are 22 T cell receptor beta chains from one sample sequenced in a study of blood T cell repertoires in COVID-19. The repertoire was sequenced with immunoSEQ multiplex PCR; TCRdb's copy has only in-frame clones and lacks some. The sample yields about 200,000 clones, about 80% seen once. The specimen was PBMCs or T cells enriched from blood (not recorded which). The receptors shown here come from a man aged 40-55 years who had recovered from COVID-19.

This chain connects TRBV7-2 to TRBJ1-2; 7 positions match TRBD1. This CDR3 is 14 amino acids long. The ends lost 1 base at V and 8 bases at J; junction bases unmatched: 7. The V gene's germline CDR1 is SGHTA and CDR2 FQGNSA. CDR3 residues: CASSLGQGRYGYTF. The CDR3, as DNA: TGTGCCAGCAGCTTAGGACAGGGCCGTTACGGCTACACCTTC. Full variable domain (remainder filled in from reference TRBV7-2 and TRBJ1-2): GAGVSQSPSNKVTEKGKDVELRCDPISGHTALYWYRQSLGQGLEFLIYFQGNSAPDKSGLPSDRFSAERTGGSVSTLTIQRTQQEDSAVYLCASSLGQGRYGYTFGSGTRLTVV.

As regards this clone: Other nucleotide sequences from this sample produce the same CDR3. The rearrangement links TRBV2 to TRBJ1-1; D call uncertain. The V gene's germline CDR1 is SNHLY and CDR2 FYNNEI. V lost 3 bases, J lost 0 bases, and 5 bases lay in between. The CDR3 extends over 13 amino acids. The CDR3 reads CASSDRVNTEAFF. The CDR3 DNA reads TGTGCCAGCAGTGATAGAGTGAACACTGAAGCTTTCTTT.

The chain joins TRBV2 to TRBJ1-5; 7 bases are shared with TRBD1. The CDR3 runs to 15 residues. V lost 6 bases to trimming and J lost 0 bases; unmatched junction nucleotides: 5. Germline CDR1 reads SNHLY; CDR2 reads FYNNEI. CDR3 loop: CASSAGGISNQPQHF. CDR3 in DNA: TGTGCCAGCAGCGCAGGGGGAATTAGCAATCAGCCCCAGCATTTT.

The chain carries TRBV30 and TRBJ1-3; D not certain. This CDR3 is built from 14 residues. CDR1 is GTSNPN, CDR2 SVGIG, per germline (reference sequence). V gave up 5 bases and J gave up 4 bases, with 15 bases separating them. The CDR3 region is CAWAPASRGNTIYF. The CDR3 DNA reads TGTGCCTGGGCGCCGGCCTCCAGGGGAAACACCATATATTTT.

The CDR3 DNA is TGTGCCACCAGCAGAGATCTCGGAGCAACTAATGAAAAACTGTTTTTT. It translates to CATSRDLGATNEKLFF. The chain carries TRBV15 and TRBJ1-4; D uncertain. The CDR3 totals 16 residues. CDR1 LNHNV and CDR2 YYDKDF come from the germline V gene (reference sequence). V gave up 0 bases and J gave up 0 bases, with 8 bases separating them.

The J gene is TRBJ2-1, the V gene TRBV7-2; 11 bases align to TRBD2. The CDR3 has 15 amino acids. Germline trimming cut 3 bases from V and 4 bases from J; bases unmatched to any gene: 2. The germline CDR1 and CDR2 sequences are SGHTA and FQGNSA. In DNA form, the CDR3 reads TGTGCCAGCAGCTTCACTAGCGGGGGTTACAATGAGCAGTTCTTC. Amino acid sequence: CASSFTSGGYNEQFF.

The V and J genes are TRBV5-4 and TRBJ2-7, with 9 nucleotides matching TRBD1. Germline-derived CDR1 and CDR2 are SGHNT and YYREEE (reference sequence). The junction had 5 bases not matched to a gene; V was cut back by 3 bases and J by 4 bases. The CDR3 consists of 14 residues. The CDR3 DNA follows: TGTGCCAGCAGCTGGGGACAGGGATCTTACGAGCAGTACTTC. Encoded protein: CASSWGQGSYEQYF.

This chain connects TRBV6-4 to TRBJ2-3, with 9 bases lining up with TRBD2. J gave up 1 base and V 6 bases, and 2 bases lay outside the gene matches. The CDR3 sequence is 14 residues long. Germline assignment: CDR1 MRHNA and CDR2 SNTAGT. Written as DNA, the CDR3 is TGTGCCAGCAGGACTAGCGGTGGCACAGATACGCAGTATTTT. This encodes CASRTSGGTDTQYF.

The chain is built from TRBV5-1 and TRBJ1-6, with D maybe TRBD1 (5 bases). Per germline, CDR1 SGHRS and CDR2 YFSETQ. The CDR3 runs to 15 residues. The V end lost 1 base, the J end lost 5 bases, and 10 bases lay between the germline ends. CDR3 region: CASSLIGRDNSPLHF. The CDR3 DNA is TGCGCCAGCAGCTTGATCGGCAGGGATAATTCACCCCTCCACTTT.

This chain uses TRBV28 with TRBJ1-2, with D tentatively TRBD1 (6 bases). This CDR3 spans 14 amino acids. Germline V gene data show CDR1 as MDHEN and CDR2 as SYDVKM. V shed 6 bases and J shed 3 bases, with 14 bases lying between them. This CDR3 reads CASSLPGQYYGYTF. Written as DNA, the CDR3 is TGTGCCAGCAGCCTTCCTGGACAGTACTATGGCTACACCTTC.

The rearrangement links TRBV7-2 to TRBJ1-5; D remains unclear. CDR3 size: 15 residues. V was cut by 3 bases and J by 0 bases, with 9 bases left in between. CDR1 and CDR2 (germline): SGHTA, FQGNSA. This CDR3 is CASSLTRDSNQPQHF. CDR3 sequence (DNA): TGTGCCAGCAGCTTGACTCGTGATAGCAATCAGCCCCAGCATTTT.

The chain is built from TRBV20-1 and TRBJ1-5, with no clear D. Trimming pared 3 bases from V and 4 bases from J, leaving 13 bases between. The CDR3 is 14 amino acids. The V gene's germline CDR1 is DFQATT and CDR2 SNEGSKA (reference sequence). The CDR3 sequence is CSASTQAGNQPQHF. The CDR3 bases are TGCAGTGCTAGTACCCAAGCGGGGAATCAGCCCCAGCATTTT.

The chain has TRBV12-3 or TRBV12-4 and TRBJ2-1; weak D call: TRBD1 (6 bases). Trimming cost V 7 bases and J 13 bases, with 20 bases left between them. This CDR3 spans 13 amino acids. The CDR3 spells CASTHLGGFEQFF. Written as DNA, the CDR3 is TGTGCCAGCACCCACCTAGGGGGTTTCGAACAGTTCTTC.

The rearrangement uses TRBV6-5 and TRBJ2-5, with 9 bases identical to TRBD1. V was clipped by 1 base and J by 5 bases; unmatched bases: 5. The CDR3 extends over 15 amino acids. Germline CDR1 is MNHEY and CDR2 is SVGAGI. The CDR3 here is CASSYLGQGLETQYF. Here the CDR3 DNA reads TGTGCCAGCAGTTACTTAGGACAGGGGTTGGAGACCCAGTACTTC.

The chain carries TRBV6-4 and TRBJ2-1, with 13 bases aligning to TRBD2. Per the germline V gene, CDR1 is MRHNA and CDR2 is SNTAGT. The CDR3 covers 15 residues. V gave up 5 bases and J gave up 3 bases; unmatched junction bases: 1. The CDR3 sequence is CASSRLAGGYNEQFF. In DNA form, the CDR3 reads TGTGCCAGCAGTCGACTAGCGGGGGGCTACAATGAGCAGTTCTTC.

The chain links TRBV3-1 (or the pseudogene TRBV3-2) to TRBJ2-7, with 8 bases fitting TRBD1. The CDR3 loop spans 12 amino acids. Germline V CDR1 and CDR2: LGHDT, YNNKEL (reference sequence). V was pared by 3 bases and J by 6 bases, with 1 base of the junction left unmatched. The CDR3 is CASSQTGAEQYF. DNA of the CDR3: TGTGCCAGCAGCCAGACAGGGGCCGAGCAGTACTTC.

The CDR3 region is CASSLDGVMNSPLHF. CDR3 DNA sequence: TGTGCCAGCAGCTTGGATGGAGTAATGAATTCACCCCTCCACTTT. The chain couples TRBV5-6 to TRBJ1-6; D remains ambiguous. Trimming stripped 0 bases from V and 7 bases from J, with 11 bases between. Germline CDR1 and CDR2: SGHDT and YYEEEE. The CDR3 sequence is 15 residues long. The full variable domain, its missing parts supplied by reference TRBV5-6 and TRBJ1-6, is DAGVTQSPTHLIKTRGQQVTLRCSPKSGHDTVSWYQQALGQGPQFIFQYYEEEERQRGNFPDRFSGHQFPNYSSELNVNALLLGDSALYLCASSLDGVMNSPLHFGNGTRLTVT.

V is TRBV2 and J is TRBJ2-3; 7 bases map to TRBD2. This CDR3 region has 15 residues. The J segment lost 0 bases and the V segment lost 8 bases, leaving 8 bases of the junction unmatched. Germline assignment: CDR1 SNHLY and CDR2 FYNNEI. CDR3 DNA: TGTGCCAGCGCTAGGGAGGGGCTCAGCACAGATACGCAGTATTTT. This sequence encodes CASAREGLSTDTQYF. Full variable domain (outside the CDR3, taken from reference TRBV2 and TRBJ2-3): EPEVTQTPSHQVTQMGQEVILRCVPISNHLYFYWYRQILGQKVEFLVSFYNNEISEKSEIFDDQFSVERPDGSNFTLKIRSTKLEDSAMYFCASAREGLSTDTQYFGPGTRLTVL.

The chain links TRBV27 to TRBJ2-2; a possible D gene is TRBD1 (6 bases). This CDR3 is built from 15 residues. Germline CDR1 and CDR2: MNHEY and SMNVEV (reference sequence). V was cut by 5 bases and J by 5 bases, with 15 bases left in between. The CDR3 protein is CASSTTTGSTGELFF. For the CDR3, the DNA is TGTGCCAGCAGTACAACGACAGGATCAACCGGGGAGCTGTTTTTT.

The chain uses TRBV5-4 and TRBJ1-2, with D maybe TRBD1 (5 bases). The CDR3 has 13 amino acids. V was pared by 0 bases and J by 7 bases, with 10 bases between. Looked up from germline, CDR1 is SGHNT and CDR2 is YYREEE (reference sequence). CDR3: CASSLAGIVGYTF. CDR3 coding DNA: TGTGCCAGCAGCTTGGCAGGGATAGTTGGCTACACCTTC.

V is TRBV6-2 or TRBV6-3 and J is TRBJ1-6; D remains unclear. CDR1 is MNHEY, CDR2 SVGEGT, per germline. CDR3 length equals 16 residues. V lost 4 bases and J 1 base, leaving 11 bases between the germline ends. The CDR3 is CASSFTAWSYNSPLHF. CDR3 sequence (DNA): TGTGCCAGCAGTTTCACCGCGTGGTCCTATAATTCACCCCTCCACTTT.

This rearrangement joins TRBV7-9 to TRBJ1-2, with unresolved D. Per the germline V gene, CDR1 is SEHNR and CDR2 is FQNEAQ (reference sequence). V lost 1 base to trimming and J lost 5 bases, with 14 bases between them. The CDR3 is made up of 15 amino acids. CDR3 sequence (DNA): TGTGCCAGCAGCTTAGTCAACGAGGGTCCTTATGGCTACACCTTC. This encodes CASSLVNEGPYGYTF.